Each of the 31 T cell receptor beta chains below was sequenced from the same sample in a study of graft-versus-host responses after intestinal transplantation. The antigens these receptors bind are not known. Repertoires were generated with immunoSEQ multiplex PCR, while TCRdb's copy carries only in-frame clones and drops some. The sample lists fewer than 85,000 clones; over 75% were seen once. Sample: unstimulated CD4+ T cells sorted from spleen or lymph node cells, taken before transplant. All receptors derive from a human donor who was the organ donor for an intestinal transplant.

This clone was picked up one time. The chain is built from TRBV15 and TRBJ1-1; no reliable D call. The CDR3 loop spans 15 amino acids. Germline V gene lookup returns CDR1 LNHNV and CDR2 YYDKDF (reference sequence). Trimming removed 0 bases at V and 5 bases at J, with 13 bases between. CDR3 nucleotide sequence: TGTGCCACCAGCAGAGATTTGGTTGCGGCGACTGAAGCTTTCTTT. Translating it yields CATSRDLVAATEAFF.

This clone was observed once. This chain joins TRBV11-2 and TRBJ1-2; D not certain. Trimming took 2 bases from V and 4 from J, leaving 17 bases between them. Germline lookup yields CDR1 SGHAT and CDR2 FQNNGV. The CDR3 loop spans 16 amino acids. CDR3 region: CASSLWAAPPPYGYTF. CDR3 DNA: TGTGCCAGCAGCTTATGGGCAGCACCACCTCCCTATGGCTACACCTTC.

In its sample, this clone was seen a few times. V and J are TRBV6-1 and TRBJ1-2; TRBD1 aligns across 8 bases. CDR1 is MNHNS and CDR2 is SASEGT in the germline V gene. The CDR3 covers 14 residues. V trimming: 6 bases; J trimming: 1 base; junction bases outside the gene matches: 4. The CDR3 DNA sequence: TGTGCCAGCAGACCCGGACAGGGTAACTATGGCTACACCTTC. Protein: CASRPGQGNYGYTF.

The chain combines TRBV10-3 with TRBJ2-1; 10 bases are shared with TRBD2. Germline V gene data show CDR1 as ENHRY and CDR2 as SYGVKD. V was pared by 11 bases and J by 5 bases, with 15 bases of the junction left unmatched. CDR3 length: 16 amino acids. The CDR3 here is CAATHSGGRTDNEQFF. CDR3 DNA: TGTGCCGCCACCCATAGCGGGGGGCGAACCGACAATGAGCAGTTCTTC.

This rearrangement joins TRBV6-1 to TRBJ1-6; 9 bases fit TRBD1. The CDR3 consists of 15 residues. In germline, CDR1 is MNHNS, CDR2 SASEGT. V gave up 4 bases and J gave up 8 bases; unmatched junction bases: 6. CDR3 DNA: TGTGCCAGCAGTGCCCGGGACAGGGTAGATTCACCCCTCCACTTT. Amino acids: CASSARDRVDSPLHF.

The J gene is TRBJ1-4, the V gene TRBV15; D remains unclear. There are 15 residues in the CDR3. CDR1 is LNHNV, CDR2 YYDKDF, per germline (reference sequence). Trimming shortened V by 0 bases and J by 4 bases, and 9 bases separated the two germline ends. The CDR3 loop reads CATSRDRGVNEKLFF. CDR3 DNA: TGTGCCACCAGCAGAGATCGAGGAGTTAATGAAAAACTGTTTTTT.

V is TRBV7-9 and J is TRBJ2-1; a weak D match, TRBD2 (6 bases). V gave up 4 bases and J gave up 6 bases, with 16 bases separating them. CDR1 SEHNR and CDR2 FQNEAQ come from the germline V gene (reference sequence). The CDR3 length is 15 residues. The DNA of the CDR3 is TGTGCCAGCAGCTCGGAGGGGAGGATCACCAATGAGCAGTTCTTC. Its translation is CASSSEGRITNEQFF.

This chain uses TRBV12-5 with TRBJ2-3, with D tentatively TRBD2 (5 bases). V lost 2 bases and J 3 bases, leaving 6 bases between the germline ends. CDR1 is LGHNT, CDR2 FRNRAP, per germline. The CDR3 is 13 amino acids. The DNA of the CDR3 is TGTGCTAGTGGTTTGCCGGGGACAGATACGCAGTATTTT. Translated, it gives CASGLPGTDTQYF.

This clone has just one count. The chain recombines TRBV10-1 with TRBJ2-3; D is unresolved. From germline, CDR1 is WNHNN and CDR2 SYGVQD (reference sequence). CDR3 length equals 12 residues. The V and J ends lost 2 bases and 5 bases respectively, with 5 bases between them. Here the CDR3 DNA reads TGCGCCAGCAGTGAGCTACTAGATACGCAGTATTTT. It codes for CASSELLDTQYF.

The chain employs TRBV7-8 and TRBJ2-7, with TRBD1 matching over 10 bases. The germline V gene has CDR1 SGHVS and CDR2 FQNEAQ. The CDR3 has 15 amino acids. The V segment lost 2 bases and the J segment 4 bases; nucleotides outside the gene matches: 5. The CDR3: CASSLRDRGTYEQYV. In DNA, the CDR3 is TGTGCCAGCAGCTTACGGGACAGGGGAACTTACGAGCAGTACGTC.

In this sample, this clone turned up a few times. A read error may account for a junction end that differs from germline. The V and J genes are TRBV7-7 and TRBJ2-5, with TRBD1 matching 8 bases. The CDR3 covers 18 residues. From germline, CDR1 is SSHAT and CDR2 FNYEAQ (reference sequence). CDR3 in DNA: TGTGCTAGCAGTTTATCCAGGGGGCGCGGAGTCATGCAAGAGACCCAGTACTTC. Its protein is CASSLSRGRGVMQETQYF.

The chain joins TRBV6-6 to TRBJ1-3; D uncertain. CDR1 and CDR2 from the germline V gene are MNHNY and SVGAGI (reference sequence). The CDR3 contains 14 residues. The V end lost 4 bases, the J end lost 3 bases, and 10 bases lay between the germline ends. The CDR3 DNA sequence: TGTGCCAGCAGTTCAAGTCGGGATGGAAACACCATATATTTT. Protein: CASSSSRDGNTIYF.

The chain carries TRBV6-1 and TRBJ1-5, with D unclear. Germline CDR1 is MNHNS and CDR2 is SASEGT. The CDR3 is made up of 22 amino acids. The ends were cut back, 1 base at V and 1 base at J, with 29 bases in the middle. The chain's CDR3 is CASSEGTVGLPRLIISNQPQHF. CDR3 nucleotides: TGTGCCAGCAGTGAAGGTACTGTGGGCCTACCACGTCTGATAATAAGCAATCAGCCCCAGCATTTT.

V and J are TRBV10-1 and TRBJ1-2, with a weak D call TRBD1 (5 bases). The CDR3 runs to 13 residues. Germline assignment: CDR1 WNHNN and CDR2 SYGVQD (reference sequence). Trimming took off 4 bases at V and 3 bases at J, with 9 bases between the two ends. The CDR3, as DNA: TGCGCCAGCAGTGGAGCCAGGGACTATGGCTACACCTTC. Its translation: CASSGARDYGYTF.

This chain connects TRBV5-8 to TRBJ2-7, with TRBD1 matching 8 bases. This CDR3 contains 14 residues. The V gene end was trimmed by 3 bases and the J gene end by 2 bases; junction bases not matched to a gene: 4. Per germline, CDR1 SGHTS and CDR2 YDEGEE. The CDR3 DNA reads TGTGCCAGCAGCTATCTGACAGGGGCCTACGAGCAGTACGTC. This translates into CASSYLTGAYEQYV.

This chain joins TRBV27 and TRBJ1-2, with TRBD1 matching over 9 bases. The germline CDR1 and CDR2 sequences are MNHEY and SMNVEV (reference sequence). The V and J ends lost 6 bases and 8 bases, in that order; junction bases with no gene match: 7. CDR3 size: 13 residues. CDR3 in DNA: TGTGCCAGCAGACCACAGGGGGCTCGGGGCTACACCTTC. Translated, it gives CASRPQGARGYTF.

Regarding this clone: This is likely a read error, given that the CDR3 carries no conserved phenylalanine or tryptophan at its end. Because the CDR3's place on the DNA is in doubt, the DNA is left out and the CDR3 is given as listed by TCRdb. This chain joins TRBV5-1 and TRBJ1-1; TRBD1, as called in the table, went unchecked against the DNA. The CDR3 spans 10 amino acids, including both terminal residues. Germline V gene data show CDR1 as SGHRS and CDR2 as YFSETQ. CDR3 sequence: CASSLRGTAR.

The V call is TRBV7-3, the J call TRBJ1-6; 7 bases are a match to TRBD1. CDR3 size: 15 residues. Trimming at V came to 5 bases and at J to 4 bases, leaving 5 bases not matched to a gene. The V gene's germline CDR1 is SGHTA and CDR2 FQGTGA. For the CDR3, the DNA is TGTGCCAGCAGCCGGACAGGAGTTTATAATTCACCCCTCCACTTT. As protein: CASSRTGVYNSPLHF.

J is TRBJ1-2 and V is TRBV18; 8 bases match TRBD1. V lost 3 bases and J lost 2; bases outside the gene matches: 5. Germline V gives CDR1 KGHSH, CDR2 LQKENI. The CDR3 loop spans 15 amino acids. CDR3 sequence reads: CASSPTGGENYGYTF. The CDR3 DNA reads TGTGCCAGCTCACCTACAGGGGGGGAAAACTATGGCTACACCTTC.

V gene TRBV28 combines with J gene TRBJ1-6, with a possible D match to TRBD1 (5 bases). The CDR3 has 14 amino acids. Germline CDR1 is MDHEN and CDR2 is SYDVKM. V gave up 8 bases and J gave up 6 bases, with 14 bases separating them. The CDR3: CASCNSGSNSPLHF. The CDR3 DNA sequence: TGTGCCAGCTGTAATTCAGGGTCTAATTCACCCCTCCACTTT.

V is TRBV7-2 and J is TRBJ1-1, with a possible D match to TRBD1 (5 bases). CDR3 length: 14 amino acids. V lost 5 bases, J lost 7 bases, and 17 bases lay in between. From germline, CDR1 is SGHTA and CDR2 FQGNSA. In DNA form, the CDR3 reads TGTGCCAGCAGCCGAATAGGGGTTTGGGTTGAAGCTTTCTTT. It specifies CASSRIGVWVEAFF.

The V call is TRBV28, the J call TRBJ1-4; D perhaps matches TRBD1 (5 bases). Per the germline V gene, CDR1 is MDHEN and CDR2 is SYDVKM. CDR3 size: 15 residues. Trimming stripped 7 bases from V and 2 bases from J, with 14 bases between. The CDR3 DNA reads as TGTGCCAGCACCCTGGGGGGTAGCACTAATGAAAAACTGTTTTTT. Amino acids: CASTLGGSTNEKLFF.

The chain joins TRBV28 to TRBJ1-2, with unresolved D. The germline gives CDR1 MDHEN, CDR2 SYDVKM. V lost 2 bases and J lost 3, with 10 bases in between. The CDR3 extends over 14 amino acids. The CDR3: CASSLRTLYYGYTF. The CDR3 DNA follows: TGTGCCAGCAGTTTAAGAACATTATACTATGGCTACACCTTC.

This chain joins TRBV7-9 and TRBJ1-1, with D perhaps TRBD1 (6 bases). Germline V gene sequence: CDR1 SEHNR, CDR2 FQNEAQ (reference sequence). Trimming removed 5 bases from V and 7 bases from J, with 20 bases in between. The CDR3 is 15 amino acids. CDR3 DNA: TGTGCCAGCAGCCGACAGTCGCTGCAGGGGAATGAAGCTTTCTTT. It codes for CASSRQSLQGNEAFF.

The J gene is TRBJ2-2, the V gene TRBV30; perhaps TRBD1 as D (6 bases). V was clipped by 2 bases and J by 1 base, with 11 bases between them. The CDR3 extends over 15 amino acids. CDR1 and CDR2 from the germline V gene are GTSNPN and SVGIG (reference sequence). The CDR3 nucleotides read TGTGCCTGGAGTCTCAGGGGTAGGAACACCGGGGAGCTGTTTTTT. Its protein product is CAWSLRGRNTGELFF.

On this clone: This sample also contains other DNA sequences that code for the same CDR3. The chain recombines TRBV6-1 with TRBJ2-5; 7 bases line up with TRBD1. The V segment lost 1 base and the J segment 5 bases; nucleotides outside the gene matches: 4. This CDR3 is built from 14 residues. Germline V gene lookup returns CDR1 MNHNS and CDR2 SASEGT. CDR3 sequence reads: CASSEVGGRETQYF. The CDR3 DNA reads TGTGCCAGCAGTGAAGTAGGGGGCCGTGAGACCCAGTACTTC.

CDR3 region: CASSPRQGLGDTEAFF. The CDR3 bases are TGTGCCAGCAGTCCTCGACAGGGTCTTGGAGACACTGAAGCTTTCTTT. The chain carries TRBV6-6 and TRBJ1-1, with 7 positions matching TRBD1. The CDR3 covers 16 residues. The germline CDR1 and CDR2 sequences are MNHNY and SVGAGI (reference sequence). The trim removed 5 bases at V and 3 bases at J, leaving 12 bases unmatched.

The chain recombines TRBV19 with TRBJ2-1; 8 nucleotides agree with TRBD2. The CDR3 runs to 15 residues. V lost 2 bases, J lost 7 bases, and 7 bases stayed unmatched. Germline CDR1 LNHDA, CDR2 SQIVND (reference sequence). The CDR3 bases are TGTGCCAGTAGTATATCCGGGGGGGGCCTAAATGAGCAGTTCTTC. It is translated as CASSISGGGLNEQFF. Based on the CDR3 plus reference TRBV19 and TRBJ2-1, the full variable domain is DGGITQSPKYLFRKEGQNVTLSCEQNLNHDAMYWYRQDPGQGLRLIYYSQIVNDFQKGDIAEGYSVSREKKESFPLTVTSAQKNPTAFYLCASSISGGGLNEQFFGPGTRLTVL.

The chain carries TRBV18 and TRBJ1-6; TRBD1 aligns across 9 bases. Per the germline V gene, CDR1 is KGHSH and CDR2 is LQKENI. This CDR3 is built from 19 residues. J was trimmed by 8 bases and V by 1 base; bases with no gene match: 15. CDR3 DNA sequence: TGTGCCAGCTCACCACGAGGGGACAGGGTGAGAACTGCTTATTCACCCCTCCACTTT. Translated, it gives CASSPRGDRVRTAYSPLHF.

The V gene is TRBV19, the J gene TRBJ2-5, with D tentatively TRBD2 (6 bases). Trimming pared 0 bases from V and 7 bases from J, leaving 12 bases between. The CDR3 extends over 14 amino acids. Germline loops: CDR1 LNHDA, CDR2 SQIVND (reference sequence). CDR3 nucleotide sequence: TGTGCCAGTAGTATAGACGCGGCCGGGGGGACCCAGTACTTC. The encoded protein is CASSIDAAGGTQYF. The full variable domain, in which reference TRBV19 and TRBJ2-5 provide the parts outside the CDR3, is DGGITQSPKYLFRKEGQNVTLSCEQNLNHDAMYWYRQDPGQGLRLIYYSQIVNDFQKGDIAEGYSVSREKKESFPLTVTSAQKNPTAFYLCASSIDAAGGTQYFGPGTRLLVL.

This clone has a single count. This chain uses TRBV27 with TRBJ1-1, with 9 positions matching TRBD1. This CDR3 contains 15 residues. V gave up 1 base and J gave up 5 bases; unmatched junction bases: 5. In germline, CDR1 is MNHEY, CDR2 SMNVEV (reference sequence). The CDR3 protein is CASSLLRTGETEAFF. DNA of the CDR3: TGTGCCAGCAGTTTATTGCGGACAGGGGAGACTGAAGCTTTCTTT.